This TCR beta chain emerged from a study of T cells in Graves' hyperthyroidism and ophthalmopathy. The germline V and J ends were trimmed by 0 bases and 7 bases, with 11 bases remaining between them. Germline V lookup: CDR1 SGDLS, CDR2 YYNGEE. CDR3 length: 14 residues. Thyroid ultrasound and orbital computed tomography, with clinical symptoms and serum thyroxine and TRAb, informed diagnoses. The PBMCs were sourced from fresh peripheral blood (around 9.9 ml). The CDR3 regions of TCR beta were amplified from RNA transcripts. HTBI primers were used for first-round RT-PCR of the TCR CDR3. MiXCR was run by TCRdb on the multiplex PCR reads, yielding one entry per CDR3 protein. This table has roughly 570,000 distinct CDR3 sequences, around 16% appearing once.

The TCR sequence derives from a woman in her twenties or thirties with Graves' hyperthyroidism. The genes are TRBV9 and TRBJ1-5, with D unresolved. The specimen sequenced was blood. CDR3 in amino acids: CASSVEATGQPQHF. The CDR3 DNA follows: TGTGCCAGCAGCGTAGAGGCAACTGGACAGCCCCAGCATTTT.